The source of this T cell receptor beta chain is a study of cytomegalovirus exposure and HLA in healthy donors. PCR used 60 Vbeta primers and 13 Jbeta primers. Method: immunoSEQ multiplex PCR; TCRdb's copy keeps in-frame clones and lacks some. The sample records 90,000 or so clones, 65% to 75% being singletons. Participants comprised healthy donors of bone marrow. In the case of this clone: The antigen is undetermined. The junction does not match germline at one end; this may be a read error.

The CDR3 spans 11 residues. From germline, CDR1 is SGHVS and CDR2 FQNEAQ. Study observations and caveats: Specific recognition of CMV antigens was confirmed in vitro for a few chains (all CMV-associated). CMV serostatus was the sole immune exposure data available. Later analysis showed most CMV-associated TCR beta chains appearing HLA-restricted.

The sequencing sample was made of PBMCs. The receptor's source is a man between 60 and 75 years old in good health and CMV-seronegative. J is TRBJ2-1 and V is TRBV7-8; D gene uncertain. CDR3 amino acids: CASSTGSSLVF. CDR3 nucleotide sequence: TGTGCCAGCAGCACGGGTTCCAGCCTAGTCTTC.